This T cell receptor beta chain derives from a study of CD8 T cells in Susac syndrome. Overall study: At the time their blood was drawn, patients with Susac syndrome were either therapy-naive, on corticosteroids (with some of them also receiving intravenous immunoglobulin), or on intravenous immunoglobulin alone.

To note about this clonotype: Its antigen remains unknown.

The diagnostic criteria for definite or probable disease, as recently defined, were met by the patients with Susac syndrome. Isolation of CD8+ and CD4+ T cells was performed negatively, whereas enrichment of TEMRA cells was done by FACS. Overall study findings and caveats: When the CD4+ T cell repertoires of patients with Susac syndrome were examined, they did not show any clonal expansion.

Reverse transcription of roughly 0.5 to 1 ug RNA used random hexamers. Via MiXCR, TCRdb re-called the immunoSEQ multiplex PCR reads, giving one row per CDR3 protein. This table holds 170,000 or so distinct CDR3 sequences, 90% to 96% found once. This clonotype was obtained from a human donor with Susac syndrome. Sequenced: CD4+ T cells from PBMCs.

The CDR3 DNA is TGTGCCAGCAGTCCGTGGAGGGAATCTGGGGCCAACGTCCTGACTTTC. This encodes CASSPWRESGANVLTF. The chain combines TRBV28 with TRBJ2-6; possibly TRBD2 for D (6 bases). The ends were cut back, 5 bases at V and 1 base at J, with 12 bases in the middle. Germline values: CDR1 MDHEN, CDR2 SYDVKM. This CDR3 has 16 amino acids.